Presented here are 14 T cell receptor beta chains from one specimen sequenced in a study of tumor and adjacent non-tumor tissue in lung cancer. No cell sorting was done before RNA was extracted from the tissue. Three rounds of nested PCR, following a modified ARM-PCR protocol, produced the TCRbeta library. MiXCR, applied by TCRdb to the multiplex PCR reads, yields one record per CDR3 protein. Of roughly 67,000 distinct CDR3 sequences listed, about 60% are singletons. Sequenced sample: lung tumor tissue. Receptors originate from a man aged 45 to 65 with non-small cell lung cancer.

This clonotype was observed a few times. A much bigger clone sits one base away, suggesting this may be a read error. The chain combines TRBV12-3 or TRBV12-4 with TRBJ2-2; no firm D call. V gave up 5 bases and J gave up 3 bases, with 10 bases separating them. The CDR3 loop spans 14 amino acids. The CDR3 DNA is TGTGCCAGCAGTCTACAGTGTGACACCGGGGAGCTGTTTTTT. It translates to CASSLQCDTGELFF.

Note on this clonotype: The junction shows a germline mismatch at one end, possibly a read error. The rearrangement uses TRBV7-9 and TRBJ2-3, with D hard to call. Per germline, CDR1 SEHNR and CDR2 FQNEAQ (reference sequence). The CDR3 has 13 amino acids. The CDR3 DNA sequence: TGTGCCAGCAGCCAGAACCCCGCCGATACACAGTATTTT. As protein: CASSQNPADTQYF.

This chain joins TRBV12-3 or TRBV12-4 and TRBJ1-2; D gene unclear. The V end was cut by 5 bases, the J end by 6 bases, with 19 bases between. There are 15 residues in the CDR3. The CDR3 coding sequence is TGTGCCAGCAGTCCGAGACATCCCCCCACGGATGGCTACACCTTC. It specifies CASSPRHPPTDGYTF.

In this sample, this clonotype turned up a few times. The chain combines TRBV15 with TRBJ1-6; 9 bases agree with TRBD1. V dropped 0 bases and J dropped 5; count of bases not matched to a gene: 5. Germline loops: CDR1 LNHNV, CDR2 YYDKDF (reference sequence). The CDR3 has 17 residues. CDR3 in amino acids: CATSRENRGLHNSPLHF. The CDR3 DNA sequence: TGTGCCACCAGCAGAGAGAACAGGGGGCTCCATAATTCACCCCTCCACTTT.

A note on this clonotype: One end of the junction is discordant with germline, which a read error may explain. The CDR3 DNA sequence: TGCAGTGCTGGGGGGTATACAAGGGACAATGCGCAGTTCTTC. Its protein is CSAGGYTRDNAQFF. This rearrangement joins TRBV20-1 to TRBJ2-1; D may match TRBD1 or TRBD2 (6 bases each). This CDR3 is 14 amino acids long. Germline lookup yields CDR1 DFQATT and CDR2 SNEGSKA (reference sequence).

Points on this clonotype: Given the absence of the conserved phenylalanine or tryptophan at the CDR3 end, a read error is likely. The chain links TRBV12-3 or TRBV12-4 to TRBJ2-7; 10 positions agree with TRBD1. The CDR3 consists of 16 residues. The J segment lost 2 bases and the V segment lost 3 bases, leaving 7 bases of the junction unmatched. The CDR3 sequence is CASSFPRGQGTYEQYI. CDR3 DNA sequence: TGTGCCAGCAGTTTTCCACGGGGACAGGGGACCTACGAGCAGTACATC.

Regarding this clonotype: The junction does not match germline at one end; this may be a read error. The chain couples TRBV11-2 to TRBJ2-5, with D uncertain. The CDR3 extends over 14 amino acids. From germline, CDR1 is SGHAT and CDR2 FQNNGV. This CDR3 reads CACSPWWAFETQYF. Here the CDR3 DNA reads TGTGCCTGCAGCCCCTGGTGGGCCTTCGAGACCCAGTACTTC.

The chain links TRBV5-1 to TRBJ2-6; D unresolved. The CDR3 sequence is 16 residues long. Germline lookup yields CDR1 SGHRS and CDR2 YFSETQ. The V end was cut by 0 bases, the J end by 6 bases, with 13 bases between. The CDR3 region is CASSLAGTTVANVLTF. CDR3 sequence (DNA): TGCGCCAGCAGCTTGGCCGGTACTACTGTGGCCAACGTCCTGACTTTC.

With respect to this clonotype: The CDR3 ends on some other residue instead of the conserved phenylalanine or tryptophan, so this is likely a read error. This chain joins TRBV6-6 and TRBJ2-7, with 11 bases matching TRBD1. V shed 5 bases, J shed 4 bases, and the junction held 7 bases outside the gene matches. The germline V gene has CDR1 MNHNY and CDR2 SVGAGI (reference sequence). This CDR3 region has 15 residues. As DNA, the CDR3 is TGTGCCAGCAGTAAAGGGACAGGGGGAATGTACGAGCAGTACTCC. Its translation is CASSKGTGGMYEQYS.

Comment on this clonotype: A much larger clonotype is one base distant, so this may be a read error. The rearrangement joins TRBV11-2 to TRBJ2-5; 8 nucleotides match TRBD1. The J segment lost 9 bases and the V segment lost 2 bases, leaving 11 bases of the junction unmatched. The CDR3 is 15 amino acids. CDR1 and CDR2 from the germline V gene are SGHAT and FQNNGV. The DNA for the CDR3 is TGTGCCAGCAGCTTAATGACAGGGGAGGAGGAGGCCCAGTACTTC. It yields the protein CASSLMTGEEEAQYF.

To note about this clonotype: This may be a read error, as it is one base from a much larger clone. The V and J genes are TRBV28 and TRBJ2-7; 7 bases match TRBD1. The CDR3 spans 12 residues. The germline V gene encodes CDR1 MDHEN and CDR2 SYDVKM. The ends lost 10 bases at V and 2 bases at J; junction bases unmatched: 5. CDR3 amino acids: CATHRGTYEQYF. The CDR3 DNA reads as TGTGCCACACACAGGGGAACCTACGAGCAGTACTTC.

With respect to this clonotype: The conserved phenylalanine or tryptophan normally closing the CDR3 is absent here, so this likely arose from a read error. Because the CDR3's place on the DNA is in doubt, the DNA is left out and the CDR3 is given as listed by TCRdb. This rearrangement joins TRBV4-1 to TRBJ1-5; the table's D gene call, TRBD1, was not cross checked with the DNA. Germline CDR1 reads MGHRA; CDR2 reads YSYEKL. The CDR3 length equals 15 residues, ends included. This CDR3 is CASSQAGRDNQPQHL.

Comments on this clonotype: The junction differs from germline at one of its ends, possibly a read error. V usage is TRBV29-1 and J usage is TRBJ1-2; D might be TRBD1 (6 bases). Germline V gene sequence: CDR1 SQVTM, CDR2 ANQGSEA. This CDR3 is 13 amino acids long. The CDR3 region is CSVGRQGNYGYIF. DNA for the CDR3: TGCAGCGTTGGCCGTCAGGGGAACTATGGTTACATCTTC.

Concerning this clonotype itself: A junction boundary mismatches the germline segment, possibly from a read error. The chain uses TRBV4-2 and TRBJ2-3; TRBD1 is a possible D gene (5 bases). The CDR3 is 17 amino acids. Germline values: CDR1 LGHNA, CDR2 YNFKEQ. The chain's CDR3 is CASSQDRARGSTDTQYF. The CDR3, as DNA: TGTGCCAGTAGCCAAGATCGGGCAAGGGGAAGCACAGATACGCAGTATTTT.